The 31 T cell receptor beta chains below were found in one sample sequenced in a study of blood T cell repertoires in COVID-19 (TCRdb year 2020). Library creation used the immunoSEQ multiplex PCR assay. TCRdb's version of the immuneACCESS table is confined to in-frame rearrangements and falls short of the full clone set. An unresolved V gene accounts for under half of the shortfall where checked; the remainder is of unknown origin. The table for this sample lists 100,000 or so clones; 80% to 95% of them were counted only once. The top ten constitute about 4% of the sample. Sequencing was carried out using peripheral blood. These receptors were taken from a man aged 18 to 29 with acute or convalescent COVID-19.

The CDR3 sequence is CASSPAKTGGYGYTF. Here the CDR3 DNA reads TGTGCCAGCAGCCCCGCAAAGACAGGTGGCTATGGCTACACCTTC. This chain links TRBV6-5 with TRBJ1-2; tentatively, D is TRBD1 (6 bases). Trimming took 6 bases from V and 4 from J, leaving 18 bases between them. The V gene's germline CDR1 is MNHEY and CDR2 SVGAGI. The CDR3 length is 15 residues.

The rearrangement links TRBV4-1 to TRBJ2-7, with 10 bases identical to TRBD2. Unmatched junction bases numbered 10, after V lost 3 bases and J lost 5 bases. CDR3 size: 16 residues. Germline V gene sequence: CDR1 MGHRA, CDR2 YSYEKL. CDR3 nucleotides: TGCGCCAGCAGCCAGGGACTAGCGAGACCAAATAACGAGCAGTACTTC. This sequence encodes CASSQGLARPNNEQYF.

The rearrangement links TRBV5-8 to TRBJ1-1, with TRBD1 matching over 9 bases. Trimming cost V 4 bases and J 8 bases; bases outside gene matches: 9. This CDR3 contains 14 residues. CDR1 and CDR2 (germline): SGHTS, YDEGEE. The CDR3 nucleotides read TGTGCCAGCAGCCTGGGACAGGGACTAGGGGAAGCTTTCTTT. This codes for CASSLGQGLGEAFF.

The CDR3 nucleotides are TGTGCCACCAGCAGAGTGTCAGGGTACGGGGAGACCCAGTACTTC. This gives the protein CATSRVSGYGETQYF. The chain links TRBV15 to TRBJ2-5, with a possible D match to TRBD1 (5 bases). CDR1 and CDR2 from the germline V gene are LNHNV and YYDKDF (reference sequence). V lost 1 base and J lost 5, with 14 bases in between. The CDR3 extends over 15 amino acids.

The V call is TRBV19, the J call TRBJ1-5, with a tentative D call TRBD1 (6 bases). The length of the CDR3 is 15 residues. Trimming removed 7 bases from V and 1 base from J, with 14 bases in between. Germline values: CDR1 LNHDA, CDR2 SQIVND (reference sequence). The CDR3 DNA follows: TGTGCCAGTATGATACCGGGACAAAGCAATCAGCCCCAGCATTTT. This translates into CASMIPGQSNQPQHF.

The chain recombines TRBV6-5 with TRBJ1-4, with 8 bases that match TRBD1. This CDR3 has 15 residues. Germline assignment: CDR1 MNHEY and CDR2 SVGAGI. J lost 4 bases, V lost 5 bases, and 6 bases had no gene match. In DNA, the CDR3 is TGTGCCAGCAGTAACACTGGACAGGGTAATGAAAAACTGTTTTTT. This sequence encodes CASSNTGQGNEKLFF.

The V call is TRBV9, the J call TRBJ1-2; 10 nucleotides agree with TRBD1. Looked up from germline, CDR1 is SGDLS and CDR2 is YYNGEE. CDR3 length equals 15 residues. Trimming took 3 bases from V and 4 from J; bases not matched to a gene: 6. CDR3 sequence reads: CASSAVTGGLYGYTF. DNA for the CDR3: TGTGCCAGCAGCGCGGTGACAGGGGGCCTCTATGGCTACACCTTC.

This sequence joins TRBV6-1 and TRBJ1-6; perhaps TRBD1 as D (6 bases). This CDR3 is 14 amino acids long. Germline V gene data show CDR1 as MNHNS and CDR2 as SASEGT. V was cut by 2 bases and J by 9 bases, with 11 bases left in between. CDR3 in DNA: TGTGCCAGCAGTGAAAGACAGGAAGCTTCACCCCTCCACTTT. Amino acids: CASSERQEASPLHF.

This clone was seen a single time. The V and J genes are TRBV9 and TRBJ1-3, with D perhaps TRBD1 (5 bases). Germline CDR1 and CDR2: SGDLS and YYNGEE. The V and J ends lost 1 base and 0 bases respectively, with 11 bases between them. The CDR3 has 16 amino acids. The CDR3 loop reads CASSVNRDYSGNTIYF. In DNA, the CDR3 is TGTGCCAGCAGCGTAAACCGGGACTACTCTGGAAACACCATATATTTT.

V is TRBV30 and J is TRBJ1-4; TRBD1 matches 7 bases. The CDR3 contains 15 residues. V gave up 5 bases and J gave up 8 bases; unmatched junction bases: 14. The germline gives CDR1 GTSNPN, CDR2 SVGIG (reference sequence). The CDR3 region is CAWGSKGAPTEKLFF. The CDR3 DNA reads TGTGCCTGGGGGTCAAAGGGGGCGCCAACCGAAAAACTGTTTTTT.

In its sample, this clone was seen once. The genes are TRBV6-6 and TRBJ2-1; 13 nucleotides agree with TRBD2. Germline lookup yields CDR1 MNHNY and CDR2 SVGAGI (reference sequence). V was clipped by 6 bases and J by 3 bases; unmatched bases: 5. The CDR3 extends over 16 amino acids. The CDR3 loop is CASSLRTSGSYNEQFF. CDR3 nucleotides: TGTGCCAGCAGCTTACGGACTAGCGGGAGCTACAATGAGCAGTTCTTC.

The chain carries TRBV27 and TRBJ1-4; D not resolved. Per germline, CDR1 MNHEY and CDR2 SMNVEV (reference sequence). V was shortened by 3 bases and J by 4 bases, with 6 bases between the two germline ends. This CDR3 is built from 13 residues. CDR3 in amino acids: CASSLNINEKLFF. CDR3 sequence (DNA): TGTGCCAGCAGTTTGAACATTAATGAAAAACTGTTTTTT.

This chain connects TRBV2 to TRBJ1-2; no clear D. The germline CDR1 and CDR2 sequences are SNHLY and FYNNEI. This CDR3 has 13 amino acids. Trimming removed 7 bases from V and 6 bases from J, with 15 bases in between. CDR3 bases: TGTGCCAGCACTCCGAGGGATCCGCATGGCTACACCTTC. The encoded protein is CASTPRDPHGYTF.

The rearrangement uses TRBV14 and TRBJ2-5, with 9 bases identical to TRBD1. The CDR3 totals 17 residues. Germline assignment: CDR1 SGHDN and CDR2 FVKESK. The V and J ends lost 0 bases and 2 bases, in that order; junction bases with no gene match: 7. The CDR3 DNA sequence: TGTGCCAGCAGCCAAGATAGGGGACAGGGAGAGCAAGAGACCCAGTACTTC. Translated, it gives CASSQDRGQGEQETQYF.

The V and J genes are TRBV14 and TRBJ2-7; 8 bases fit TRBD2. The CDR3 is 15 residues long. The V gene's germline CDR1 is SGHDN and CDR2 FVKESK. The J segment lost 6 bases and the V segment lost 3 bases, leaving 10 bases of the junction unmatched. DNA for the CDR3: TGTGCCAGCAGCCATCTGGCGGGAGGTAAACCCGAGCAGTACTTC. Protein sequence: CASSHLAGGKPEQYF.

In its sample, this clone was seen once. J is TRBJ1-6 and V is TRBV9; D gene uncertain. The germline V gene encodes CDR1 SGDLS and CDR2 YYNGEE. V was pared by 0 bases and J by 7 bases, with 14 bases between. CDR3 length equals 16 residues. In nucleotides, the CDR3 is TGTGCCAGCAGCGTAGAAACCGGGGTTGCGAATTCACCCCTCCACTTT. This gives the protein CASSVETGVANSPLHF.

This clone was observed once. The genes are TRBV10-1 and TRBJ1-4, with TRBD1 as a possible D gene (6 bases). Germline loops: CDR1 WNHNN, CDR2 SYGVQD (reference sequence). The ends were cut back, 8 bases at V and 0 bases at J, with 10 bases in the middle. The CDR3 extends over 14 amino acids. The CDR3 DNA is TGCGCCAGCGGTAAGGGGGCAACTAATGAAAAACTGTTTTTT. As protein: CASGKGATNEKLFF.

This chain joins TRBV7-9 and TRBJ1-1, with D possibly matching TRBD1 (5 bases). Germline CDR1 reads SEHNR; CDR2 reads FQNEAQ (reference sequence). The CDR3 has 15 amino acids. Trimming took off 5 bases at V and 1 base at J, with 14 bases between the two ends. The CDR3 nucleotides read TGTGCCAGCAGCCTAGTCGGGGGATCGAACACTGAAGCTTTCTTT. Protein: CASSLVGGSNTEAFF.

This rearrangement joins TRBV19 to TRBJ1-2; D possibly corresponds to TRBD1 (6 bases). The CDR3 sequence is 14 residues long. Per the germline V gene, CDR1 is LNHDA and CDR2 is SQIVND (reference sequence). Trimming stripped 6 bases from V and 4 bases from J, with 15 bases between. The CDR3 DNA sequence: TGTGCCAGTAGGACCAGGGGCGATTTCTATGGCTACACCTTC. Protein product: CASRTRGDFYGYTF.

V is TRBV18 and J is TRBJ1-2, with D tentatively TRBD1 (6 bases). The CDR3 is 15 amino acids. Germline CDR1 is KGHSH and CDR2 is LQKENI. V was clipped by 6 bases and J by 6 bases, with 20 bases between them. In DNA form, the CDR3 reads TGTGCCAGCTCTCGACCAGGACAGACAGGAGATGGCTACACCTTC. Translation gives CASSRPGQTGDGYTF.

The chain employs TRBV29-1 and TRBJ2-7; 8 bases fit TRBD1. The germline gives CDR1 SQVTM, CDR2 ANQGSEA. This CDR3 spans 12 amino acids. Trimming removed 6 bases from V and 2 bases from J; junction bases left unmatched: 3. The CDR3 DNA is TGCAGCGTGTCGACAGGGGCCTACGAGCAGTACTTC. Its protein product is CSVSTGAYEQYF.

The chain recombines TRBV12-5 with TRBJ2-1; 12 bases line up with TRBD2. V lost 0 bases to trimming and J lost 8 bases; unmatched junction nucleotides: 8. The CDR3 is 17 amino acids. Germline-derived CDR1 and CDR2 are LGHNT and FRNRAP. CDR3 coding DNA: TGTGCTAGTGGTTTGGTACAGACTAGCGGGAGTCCGGATGAGCAGTTCTTC. It yields the protein CASGLVQTSGSPDEQFF. Supplemented by reference TRBV12-5 and TRBJ2-1, the full variable domain reads DARVTQTPRHKVTEMGQEVTMRCQPILGHNTVFWYRQTMMQGLELLAYFRNRAPLDDSGMPKDRFSAEMPDATLATLKIQPSEPRDSAVYFCASGLVQTSGSPDEQFFGPGTRLTVL.

The chain is built from TRBV19 and TRBJ2-1; 9 bases match TRBD2. The trim removed 3 bases at V and 4 bases at J, leaving 4 bases unmatched. The CDR3 is 15 amino acids. The germline CDR1 and CDR2 sequences are LNHDA and SQIVND (reference sequence). CDR3 DNA sequence: TGTGCCAGTAGTATGGGGACTAGCCGATACAATGAGCAGTTCTTC. Protein: CASSMGTSRYNEQFF.

The genes are TRBV19 and TRBJ2-5, with D possibly being TRBD2 (6 bases). The germline CDR1 and CDR2 sequences are LNHDA and SQIVND (reference sequence). CDR3 length: 15 amino acids. The V gene lost 1 base and the J gene lost 4 bases, with 13 bases spanning the gap. DNA for the CDR3: TGTGCCAGTAGTATAGGGTCTCGGGGAGGAGAGACCCAGTACTTC. Translation gives CASSIGSRGGETQYF.

The chain combines TRBV18 with TRBJ1-1; D not certain. This CDR3 comprises 13 residues. Germline CDR1 and CDR2: KGHSH and LQKENI. V lost 2 bases to trimming and J lost 6 bases, with 10 bases between them. CDR3 bases: TGTGCCAGCTCACCAGGGTCCGGGGCTGAAGCTTTCTTT. Encoded protein: CASSPGSGAEAFF.

The rearrangement links TRBV3-1 (or the pseudogene TRBV3-2) to TRBJ1-5; no definite D call. Between the trimmed V and J ends, which lost 3 bases and 0 bases, there was a span of 6 bases. Germline V CDR1 and CDR2: LGHDT, YNNKEL (reference sequence). The CDR3 totals 14 residues. The CDR3 DNA follows: TGTGCCAGCAGCCACGGGAATAGCAATCAGCCCCAGCATTTT. Protein: CASSHGNSNQPQHF.

The chain joins TRBV12-3 or TRBV12-4 to TRBJ2-7; D is uncertain. CDR3 length: 13 residues. V lost 3 bases and J lost 2, with 8 bases in between. The CDR3 loop reads CASSLRRAYEQYF. CDR3 bases: TGTGCCAGCAGTTTGAGGCGAGCCTACGAGCAGTACTTC.

The V gene is TRBV2, the J gene TRBJ1-4; 8 bases map to TRBD1. The CDR3 runs 15 residues. V was clipped by 0 bases and J by 8 bases; unmatched bases: 5. In germline, CDR1 is SNHLY, CDR2 FYNNEI. CDR3 sequence: CASSEALQGGEKLFF. CDR3 nucleotide sequence: TGTGCCAGCAGTGAAGCGCTACAGGGGGGAGAAAAACTGTTTTTT.

This clone was picked up a small number of times. The CDR3 coding sequence is TGTGCCAGCAGCCAAGATGCGGGACCGGGGCCCAAAAACATTCAGTACTTC. Translating it yields CASSQDAGPGPKNIQYF. The V gene is TRBV3-1 (or the pseudogene TRBV3-2), the J gene TRBJ2-4, with a possible D match to TRBD2 (6 bases). V was clipped by 0 bases and J by 2 bases, with 14 bases between them. Germline assignment: CDR1 LGHDT and CDR2 YNNKEL (reference sequence). This CDR3 comprises 17 residues.

This clone was recorded only once. J is TRBJ2-1 and V is TRBV10-2, with 8 bases that match TRBD2. This CDR3 is built from 16 residues. V was clipped by 0 bases and J by 5 bases; unmatched bases: 6. Germline V lookup: CDR1 WSHSY, CDR2 SAAADI. DNA for the CDR3: TGCGCCAGCAGTGAGTCTGGCGGGAGGCGAAACAATGAGCAGTTCTTC. Its protein is CASSESGGRRNNEQFF.

CDR3 sequence reads: CSASDPTSLAGGGYNEQFF. CDR3 nucleotides: TGCAGTGCTAGTGACCCTACGTCACTAGCGGGAGGGGGTTACAATGAGCAGTTCTTC. The chain joins TRBV20-1 to TRBJ2-1; TRBD2 agrees at 13 bases. After removal of 3 bases from V and 4 bases from J, the junction contained 15 bases not matched to a gene. The length of the CDR3 is 19 residues. Germline values: CDR1 DFQATT, CDR2 SNEGSKA (reference sequence).